Listed below are T cell receptor beta chains from one sample, sequenced in a study of blood T cell repertoires in COVID-19. TCRdb's copy holds only in-frame clones and misses some; the assay was immunoSEQ multiplex PCR. The sample holds 95,000 to 150,000 clones, around 80% seen once. The sample taken for sequencing was peripheral blood. The receptors shown here come from a woman aged 45-65 years with acute or convalescent COVID-19. CDR3s include the opening cysteine and the closing phenylalanine or tryptophan. D genes are given only for firm matches. Where a row states a size, it is once, few, many or the class of an expanded clone; other rows omit it.

TRBV4-1	NA	TRBJ1-1	NA	TGCGCCAGCAGCCTATATGGGGGGATGAGCACTGAAGCTTTCTTT	CASSLYGGMSTEAFF
TRBV6-5	NA	TRBJ1-1	TRBD1	TGTGCCAGCAGGAAGGACAGGGTCGCCGCTTTCTTT	CASRKDRVAAFF
TRBV30	NA	TRBJ1-2	NA	TGTGCCTGGCGAGCCGGAGGGGGAGGGTATGGCTACACCTTC	CAWRAGGGGYGYTF
TRBV18	NA	TRBJ1-3	NA	TGTGCCAGCTCACCCCCGGCAGGGTGGGGAAACACCATATATTTT	CASSPPAGWGNTIYF
TRBV28	many	TRBJ2-7	TRBD2	TGTGCCAGCTCTTTTAGCGGGAGACAAAACGAGCAGTACTTC	CASSFSGRQNEQYF
TRBV3-1/TRBV3-2	NA	TRBJ1-5	NA	TGTGCCAGCAGCCATCGAACGGGACAGCCCCAGCATTTT	CASSHRTGQPQHF
TRBV6-5	NA	TRBJ1-3	NA	TGTGCCAGCAGTTACGACACCAACTCTGGAAACACCATATATTTT	CASSYDTNSGNTIYF
TRBV11-2	NA	TRBJ2-2	TRBD1	TGTGCCAGCAGCTTAGCCGGGACAGGGATCGCCGGGGAGCTGTTTTTT	CASSLAGTGIAGELFF
TRBV4-2	NA	TRBJ2-5	TRBD2	TGTGCCAGCAGCCATACCGGGACTAACACACAGGTTAAAGAGACCCAGTACTTC	CASSHTGTNTQVKETQYF
TRBV9	NA	TRBJ1-6	TRBD1	TGTGCCAGCAGCGAGACAGGGACGAATTCACCCCTCCACTTT	CASSETGTNSPLHF
TRBV19	NA	TRBJ1-2	NA	TGTGCCAGTAGTATAGAGGGGCGGCGGTCAAATGGCTACACCTTC	CASSIEGRRSNGYTF
TRBV6-1	NA	TRBJ2-1	NA	TGTGCCAGCAGTGAGGGGGGGGCCAGAAGCAATGAGCAGTTCTTC	CASSEGGARSNEQFF
TRBV5-5	NA	TRBJ2-1	TRBD1	TGTGCCAGCAGCGCCGGACAGGGGGAGATCAATGAGCAGTTCTTC	CASSAGQGEINEQFF
TRBV27	NA	TRBJ1-2	NA	TGTGCCAGCAGTTTTATCTTGGGATGGAAAGGGGATATGGATGGCTACACCTTC	CASSFILGWKGDMDGYTF
TRBV15	NA	TRBJ1-6	NA	TGTGCCACCAGCAGGGATACCCAGGGGTCACCCCTCCACTTT	CATSRDTQGSPLHF
TRBV7-9	NA	TRBJ1-1	TRBD1	TGTGCCAGCAGCTCGACAGGGGTTACTGAAGCTTTCTTT	CASSSTGVTEAFF
TRBV5-4	NA	TRBJ1-5	NA	TGTGCCAGCAGCTTCGGGGGGGGTGGGCAGCCCCAGCATTTT	CASSFGGGGQPQHF
TRBV9	NA	TRBJ2-5	TRBD2	TGTGCCAGCAGCGTGAGAGGGGGACTAGCACAAGAGACCCAGTACTTC	CASSVRGGLAQETQYF
TRBV6-2/TRBV6-3	NA	TRBJ2-1	TRBD1	TGTGCCAGCAGTACCAGGGGGCGCGGGTTGAATGAGCAGTTCTTC	CASSTRGRGLNEQFF
TRBV28	NA	TRBJ2-1	NA	TGTGCCAGCAGTTTGGACACAAACAATGAGCAGTTCTTC	CASSLDTNNEQFF
TRBV28	once	TRBJ2-7	NA	TGTGCCAGCAGCCCCCTGCGAGGTGAGCAGTACTTC	CASSPLRGEQYF
TRBV5-4	NA	TRBJ2-7	NA	TGTGCCAGCAGCGGACGGGACTCACCCTACGAGCAGTACTTC	CASSGRDSPYEQYF
TRBV7-8	once	TRBJ2-1	NA	TGTGCCAGCAGCATCGCCCGGGGGAGCTCCTACAATGAGCAGTTCTTC	CASSIARGSSYNEQFF
TRBV27	NA	TRBJ1-1	NA	TGTGCCAGCAGTTTAGCCAGGGCTAACACTGAAGCTTTCTTT	CASSLARANTEAFF
TRBV27	NA	TRBJ2-1	NA	TGTGCCAGCAGTTCAGACAGTTTTAGCGGTGAGCAGTTCTTC	CASSSDSFSGEQFF
TRBV4-2	NA	TRBJ1-1	NA	TGTGCCAGCAGCCAATCTAATGGTAAAACCGAAGCTTTCTTT	CASSQSNGKTEAFF
TRBV4-1	NA	TRBJ2-1	NA	TGCGCCAGCAGCGATACTACAGGGCGCTCCTACAATGAGCAGTTCTTC	CASSDTTGRSYNEQFF
TRBV11-2	NA	TRBJ1-1	NA	TGTGCCAGCAGCTTAGAGACATACGGCGACACTGAAGCTTTCTTT	CASSLETYGDTEAFF
TRBV25-1	NA	TRBJ2-5	NA	TGTGCCAGCAGTGATCGCGGGACGGAGACCCAGTACTTC	CASSDRGTETQYF
TRBV15	NA	TRBJ2-3	NA	TGTGCCACCAGCAGAGGAGGGAGCACAGATACGCAGTATTTT	CATSRGGSTDTQYF
TRBV6-5	NA	TRBJ1-2	NA	TGTGCCAGCAGTTACTCGGGGGGCGGGGGCATCTATGGCTACACCTTC	CASSYSGGGGIYGYTF
TRBV14	NA	TRBJ1-2	NA	TGTGCCAGCAGCCAAGATTCCCGGAACTATGGCTACACCTTC	CASSQDSRNYGYTF
TRBV6-4	NA	TRBJ1-2	TRBD1	TGTGCCAGCAGTGACACAGACAGGGGGCCGAACTATGGCTACACCTTC	CASSDTDRGPNYGYTF
TRBV5-1	NA	TRBJ1-6	TRBD1	TGCGCCAGCAGCCCCCGGACAGGGGCGAATTCACCCCTCCACTTT	CASSPRTGANSPLHF
TRBV25-1	once	TRBJ1-5	NA	TGTGCCAGCAGGGACAACAATCAGCCCCAGCATTTT	CASRDNNQPQHF
TRBV2	NA	TRBJ1-6	NA	TGTGCCAGCAGTAGGACCGGCAGGGAAAATTCACCCCTCCACTTT	CASSRTGRENSPLHF
TRBV19	NA	TRBJ1-2	NA	TGTGCCAGTAGTACAGGACATTCAAGTGGCTACACCTTC	CASSTGHSSGYTF
TRBV15	NA	TRBJ1-2	NA	TGTGCCACCAGCAGAGATTGGGGGGGACGGAACTATGGCTACACCTTC	CATSRDWGGRNYGYTF
TRBV27	NA	TRBJ2-3	TRBD1	TGTGCCAGCAGGTCGACAGGGACAGATACGCAGTATTTT	CASRSTGTDTQYF
TRBV10-1	NA	TRBJ2-1	TRBD2	TGCGCCAGCAGTGCTAGCGGCTACAATGAGCAGTTCTTC	CASSASGYNEQFF
TRBV7-8	NA	TRBJ2-1	TRBD2	TGTGCCAGCAGCTTTTGGACTAGCGGGAGCTCCTACAATGAGCAGTTCTTC	CASSFWTSGSSYNEQFF
TRBV2	NA	TRBJ1-1	NA	TGTGCCAGCTCAAGGACAGACTCGAACACTGAAGCTTTCTTT	CASSRTDSNTEAFF
TRBV29-1	NA	TRBJ1-2	TRBD1	TGCAGCGTTGTTAGTGGTGGGACAGGCTATATACCCTATGGCTACACCTTC	CSVVSGGTGYIPYGYTF
TRBV5-6	NA	TRBJ1-6	NA	TGTGCCAGCAGCTTAGGGGGGGTAGGTAATTCACCCCTCCACTTT	CASSLGGVGNSPLHF
TRBV7-9	NA	TRBJ1-2	TRBD1	TGTGCCAGCAGTTCGGACAGGGGGAGCTATGGCTACACCTTC	CASSSDRGSYGYTF